This TCR beta chain was captured by sequencing in a study of vaccination and CD4 T cells after COVID-19. As for the study in general: After nasal swab PCR-confirmed SARS-CoV-2, under 10 convalescents had mild disease and one severe. Sampling post-COVID took place a median roughly 93 days after diagnosis (range 35 to 161). Convalescents were six males and four females, two of them Hispanic.

TCRdb reprocessed the PCR reads with MiXCR, giving one entry per CDR3 protein. Among roughly 22,000 distinct CDR3 sequences, about three fifths were seen once, and the ten largest hold around 0.97%. Germline-derived CDR1 and CDR2 are SGHRS and YFSETQ. Trimming removed 1 base from V and 10 bases from J, with 12 bases in between. This CDR3 region has 14 residues. Sequencing was performed on CD4+ T cells from blood, taken before SARS-CoV-2 vaccination. The chain uses TRBV5-1 and TRBJ1-6, with D possibly being TRBD1 (5 bases). The sequence was obtained from a human donor who had recovered from COVID-19. The CDR3 reads CASSLNDRRSPLHF. The CDR3 bases are TGCGCCAGCAGCTTGAATGACAGAAGATCACCCCTCCACTTT.